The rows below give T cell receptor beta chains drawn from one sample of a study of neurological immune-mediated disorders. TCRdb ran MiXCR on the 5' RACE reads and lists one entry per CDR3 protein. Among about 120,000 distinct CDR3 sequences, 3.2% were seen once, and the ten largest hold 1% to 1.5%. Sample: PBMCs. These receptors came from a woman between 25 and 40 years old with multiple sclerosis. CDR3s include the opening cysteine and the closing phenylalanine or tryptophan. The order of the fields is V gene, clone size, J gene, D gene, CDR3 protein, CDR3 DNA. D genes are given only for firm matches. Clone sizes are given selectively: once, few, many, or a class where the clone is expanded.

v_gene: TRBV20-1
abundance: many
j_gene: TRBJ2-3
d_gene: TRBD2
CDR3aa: CSASPSTSGSYTQYF
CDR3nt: TGCAGTGCTAGCCCCTCCACTAGCGGGAGTTATACGCAGTATTTT

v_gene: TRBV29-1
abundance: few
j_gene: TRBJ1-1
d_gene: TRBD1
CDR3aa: CSAGFRGRGLNEAFF
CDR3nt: TGCAGCGCCGGATTTCGGGGCAGGGGGCTCAATGAAGCTTTCTTT

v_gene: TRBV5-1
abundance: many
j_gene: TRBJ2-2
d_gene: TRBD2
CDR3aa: CASSGSGGSTGELFF
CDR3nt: TGCGCCAGCAGCGGTAGCGGGGGGTCCACCGGGGAGCTGTTTTTT

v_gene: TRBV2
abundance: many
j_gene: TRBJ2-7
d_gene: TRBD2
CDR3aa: CASRSTGGNEQYF
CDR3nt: TGTGCCAGCAGATCGACGGGGGGGAACGAGCAGTACTTC

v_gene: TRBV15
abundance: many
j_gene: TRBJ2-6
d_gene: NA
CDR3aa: CATSQIGLSGANVLTF
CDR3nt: TGTGCCACCAGTCAAATTGGACTCTCTGGGGCCAACGTCCTGACTTTC

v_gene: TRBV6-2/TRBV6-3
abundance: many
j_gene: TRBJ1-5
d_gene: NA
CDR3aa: CASSHLDRPNQPQHF
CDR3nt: TGTGCCAGCAGCCATCTCGACAGACCAAATCAGCCCCAGCATTTT

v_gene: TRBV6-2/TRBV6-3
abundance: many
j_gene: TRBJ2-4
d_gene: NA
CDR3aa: CASREGQRHIQYF
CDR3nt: TGTGCCAGCAGGGAGGGACAGCGTCACATTCAGTACTTC

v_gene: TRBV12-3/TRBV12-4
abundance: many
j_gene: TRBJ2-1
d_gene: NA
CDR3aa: CASSAYNEQFF
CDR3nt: TGTGCCAGCAGTGCCTACAATGAGCAGTTCTTC

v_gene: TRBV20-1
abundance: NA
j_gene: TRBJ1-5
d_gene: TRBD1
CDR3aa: CSARDRDWPQHF
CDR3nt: TGCAGTGCCAGGGACAGGGATTGGCCCCAGCATTTT

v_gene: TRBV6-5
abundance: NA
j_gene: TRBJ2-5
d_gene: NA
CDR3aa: CASSYAVRGQETQYF
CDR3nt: TGTGCCAGCAGTTACGCAGTCCGGGGACAAGAGACCCAGTACTTC

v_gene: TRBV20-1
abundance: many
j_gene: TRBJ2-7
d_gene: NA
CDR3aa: CSALPTRWGLYEQYF
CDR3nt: TGCAGTGCCCTCCCTACCCGATGGGGGCTGTACGAGCAGTACTTC

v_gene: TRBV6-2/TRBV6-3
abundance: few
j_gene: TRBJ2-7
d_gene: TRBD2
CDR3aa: CASSYLLAGKEQYF
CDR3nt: TGTGCCAGCAGTTATCTCCTAGCGGGAAAAGAGCAGTACTTC

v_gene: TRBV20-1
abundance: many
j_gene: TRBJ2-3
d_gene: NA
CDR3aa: CSATPGATDTQYF
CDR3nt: TGCAGTGCTACGCCGGGGGCCACAGATACGCAGTATTTT

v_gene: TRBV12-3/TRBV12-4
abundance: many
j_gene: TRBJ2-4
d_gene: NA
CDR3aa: CASSLKPEQGMAKNIQYF
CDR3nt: TGTGCCAGCAGTTTGAAGCCAGAACAGGGAATGGCCAAAAACATTCAGTACTTC

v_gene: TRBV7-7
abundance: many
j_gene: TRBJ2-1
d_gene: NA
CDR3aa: CASSLSDHNNEQFF
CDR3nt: TGTGCCAGCAGCTTATCAGACCACAACAATGAGCAGTTCTTC

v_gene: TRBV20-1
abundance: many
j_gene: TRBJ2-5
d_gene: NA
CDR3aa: CSARGGDSRGGRKETQYF
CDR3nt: TGCAGTGCTAGAGGGGGGGACTCTAGAGGGGGCCGGAAAGAGACCCAGTACTTC

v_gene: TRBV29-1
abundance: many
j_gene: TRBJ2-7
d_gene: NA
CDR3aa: CSVVGTSYEQYF
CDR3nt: TGCAGCGTTGTTGGGACCTCCTACGAGCAGTACTTC

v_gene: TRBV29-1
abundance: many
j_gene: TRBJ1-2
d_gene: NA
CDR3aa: CSVPQPQTALNGYTF
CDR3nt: TGCAGCGTACCCCAACCCCAGACAGCTTTAAATGGCTACACCTTC

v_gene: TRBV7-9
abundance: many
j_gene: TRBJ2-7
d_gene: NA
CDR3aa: CASSLQRGQAYEQYF
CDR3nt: TGTGCCAGCAGCCTCCAGCGGGGACAGGCCTACGAGCAGTACTTC

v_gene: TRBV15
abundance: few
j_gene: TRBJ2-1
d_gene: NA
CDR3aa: CATSSRPITNEQFF
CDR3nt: TGTGCCACCAGCAGTCGTCCGATTACCAATGAGCAGTTCTTC

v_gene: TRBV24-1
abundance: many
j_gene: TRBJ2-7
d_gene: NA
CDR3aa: CATSDFQYEQYF
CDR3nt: TGTGCCACCAGTGATTTCCAGTACGAGCAGTACTTC

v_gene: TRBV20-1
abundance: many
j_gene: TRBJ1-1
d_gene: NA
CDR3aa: CSAKSSHTEAFF
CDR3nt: TGCAGTGCTAAATCGAGCCACACTGAAGCTTTCTTT

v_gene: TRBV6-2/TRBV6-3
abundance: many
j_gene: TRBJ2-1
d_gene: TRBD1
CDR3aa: CASSYLDRVTYNEQFF
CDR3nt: TGTGCCAGCAGTTACCTGGACAGGGTGACCTACAATGAGCAGTTCTTC

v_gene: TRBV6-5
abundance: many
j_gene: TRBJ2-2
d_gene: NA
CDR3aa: CASSYGGSTGELFF
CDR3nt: TGTGCCAGCAGTTACGGGGGGAGCACCGGGGAGCTGTTTTTT

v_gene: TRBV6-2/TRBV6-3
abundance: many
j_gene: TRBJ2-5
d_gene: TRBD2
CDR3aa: CASSSHIAGGETQYF
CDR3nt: TGTGCCAGCAGTTCCCACATAGCGGGAGGGGAGACCCAGTACTTC

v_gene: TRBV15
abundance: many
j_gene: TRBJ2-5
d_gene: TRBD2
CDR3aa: CATSRVGGGPWETQYF
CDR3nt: TGTGCCACCAGCAGAGTTGGGGGAGGGCCATGGGAGACCCAGTACTTC

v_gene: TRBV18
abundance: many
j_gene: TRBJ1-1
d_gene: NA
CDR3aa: CASSPSNTEAFF
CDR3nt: TGTGCCAGCTCACCTTCGAACACTGAAGCTTTCTTT

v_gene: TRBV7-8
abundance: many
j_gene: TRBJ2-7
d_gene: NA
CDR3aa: CASSLSDKSEQYF
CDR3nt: TGTGCCAGCAGCTTATCCGACAAATCCGAGCAGTACTTC

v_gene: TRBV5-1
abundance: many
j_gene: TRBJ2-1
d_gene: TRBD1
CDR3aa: CASSSDRANEQFF
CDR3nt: TGCGCCAGCAGCTCGGACAGGGCCAATGAGCAGTTCTTC

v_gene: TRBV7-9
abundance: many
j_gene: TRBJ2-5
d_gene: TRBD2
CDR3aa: CASSSGLAQETQYF
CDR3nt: TGTGCCAGCAGCTCCGGACTAGCTCAAGAGACCCAGTACTTC

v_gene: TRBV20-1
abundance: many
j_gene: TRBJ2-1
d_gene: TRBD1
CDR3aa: CSARQQGYPYNEQFF
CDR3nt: TGCAGTGCTAGACAACAGGGGTATCCCTACAATGAGCAGTTCTTC

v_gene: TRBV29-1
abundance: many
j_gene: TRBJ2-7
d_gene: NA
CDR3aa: CSVVVPSRDEQYF
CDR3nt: TGCAGCGTTGTAGTCCCCAGCAGGGACGAGCAGTACTTC

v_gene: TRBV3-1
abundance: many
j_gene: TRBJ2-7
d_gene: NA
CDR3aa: CASSPRASRDEQYF
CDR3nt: TGTGCCAGCAGCCCCAGAGCTTCCCGGGACGAGCAGTACTTC

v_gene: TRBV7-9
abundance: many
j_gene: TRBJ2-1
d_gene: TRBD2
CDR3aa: CASSQADDSRGRAHEQFF
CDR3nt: TGTGCCAGCAGCCAAGCGGACGACTCGCGCGGGAGGGCCCATGAGCAGTTCTTC

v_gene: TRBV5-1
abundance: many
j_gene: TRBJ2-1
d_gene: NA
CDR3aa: CASGVDGTYNEQFF
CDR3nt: TGCGCCAGCGGAGTTGACGGGACCTACAATGAGCAGTTCTTC

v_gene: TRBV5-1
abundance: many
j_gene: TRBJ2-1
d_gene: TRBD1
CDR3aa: CASSPDPGQGYNEQFF
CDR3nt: TGCGCCAGCAGCCCCGATCCGGGACAGGGGTACAATGAGCAGTTCTTC

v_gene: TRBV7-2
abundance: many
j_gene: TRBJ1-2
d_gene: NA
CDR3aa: CASSSPRGYGYTF
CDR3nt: TGTGCCAGCAGCTCTCCCAGGGGCTATGGCTACACCTTC

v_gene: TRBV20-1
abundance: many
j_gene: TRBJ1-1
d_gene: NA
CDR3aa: CSASPGTEAFF
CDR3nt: TGCAGTGCTAGCCCGGGCACTGAAGCTTTCTTT

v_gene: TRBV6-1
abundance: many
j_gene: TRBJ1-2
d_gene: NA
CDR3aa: CASSEVGADHGYTF
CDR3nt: TGTGCCAGCAGTGAAGTAGGCGCTGACCATGGCTACACCTTC

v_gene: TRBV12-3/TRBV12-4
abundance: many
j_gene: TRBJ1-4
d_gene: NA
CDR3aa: CASSFRSIEKLFF
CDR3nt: TGTGCCAGCAGTTTTAGGAGCATCGAAAAACTGTTTTTT